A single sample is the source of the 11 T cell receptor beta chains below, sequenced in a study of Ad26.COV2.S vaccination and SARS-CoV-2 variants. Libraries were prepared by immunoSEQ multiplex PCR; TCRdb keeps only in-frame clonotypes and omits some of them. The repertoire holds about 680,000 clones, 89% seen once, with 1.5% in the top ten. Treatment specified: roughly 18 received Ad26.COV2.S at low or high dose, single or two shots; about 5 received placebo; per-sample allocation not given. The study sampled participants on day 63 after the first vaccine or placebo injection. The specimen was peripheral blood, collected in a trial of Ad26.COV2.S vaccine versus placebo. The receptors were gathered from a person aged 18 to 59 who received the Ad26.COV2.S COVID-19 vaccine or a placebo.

This CDR3 is CASKFWGDQPQHF. As DNA, the CDR3 is TGTGCCAGCAAATTCTGGGGAGATCAGCCCCAGCATTTT. This chain uses TRBV6-5 with TRBJ1-5; no firm D call. CDR1 MNHEY and CDR2 SVGAGI come from the germline V gene. With 7 bases removed from V and 5 bases from J, the gap between germline ends came to 12 bases. CDR3 length: 13 residues.

CDR3 in amino acids: CASSYGTGGSYNEQFF. The CDR3, as DNA: TGTGCCAGCAGTTACGGGACGGGGGGCTCCTACAATGAGCAGTTCTTC. The J gene is TRBJ2-1, the V gene TRBV6-2 or TRBV6-3, with 7 bases fitting TRBD2. The CDR3 consists of 16 residues. The ends lost 2 bases at V and 0 bases at J; junction bases unmatched: 4. Germline loops: CDR1 MNHEY, CDR2 SVGEGT.

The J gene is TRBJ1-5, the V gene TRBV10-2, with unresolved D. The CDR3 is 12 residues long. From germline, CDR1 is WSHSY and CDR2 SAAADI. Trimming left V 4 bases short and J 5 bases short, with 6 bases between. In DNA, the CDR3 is TGCGCCAGCAGTGGATCAGATCAGCCCCAGCATTTT. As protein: CASSGSDQPQHF.

The CDR3 loop is CASSTVQGNTDTQYF. In DNA, the CDR3 is TGCGCCAGCAGCACCGTACAGGGGAACACAGATACGCAGTATTTT. The J gene is TRBJ2-3, the V gene TRBV5-1, with 7 bases that match TRBD1. CDR3 length equals 15 residues. V was clipped by 4 bases and J by 2 bases; unmatched bases: 7. Germline values: CDR1 SGHRS, CDR2 YFSETQ.

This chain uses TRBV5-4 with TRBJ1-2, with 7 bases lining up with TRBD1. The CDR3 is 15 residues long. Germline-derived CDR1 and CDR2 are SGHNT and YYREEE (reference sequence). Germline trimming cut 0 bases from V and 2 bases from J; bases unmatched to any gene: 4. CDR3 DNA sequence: TGTGCCAGCAGCTTGGTGGGAGGGGGCAACTATGGCTACACCTTC. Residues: CASSLVGGGNYGYTF.

This CDR3 is CASSSSGTSGSGEQFF. CDR3 sequence (DNA): TGCGCCAGCAGCTCCTCCGGGACTAGCGGGAGTGGTGAGCAGTTCTTC. The chain employs TRBV5-1 and TRBJ2-1; TRBD2 aligns across 14 bases. This CDR3 spans 16 amino acids. V was pared by 3 bases and J by 9 bases, with 8 bases of the junction left unmatched. Germline values: CDR1 SGHRS, CDR2 YFSETQ.

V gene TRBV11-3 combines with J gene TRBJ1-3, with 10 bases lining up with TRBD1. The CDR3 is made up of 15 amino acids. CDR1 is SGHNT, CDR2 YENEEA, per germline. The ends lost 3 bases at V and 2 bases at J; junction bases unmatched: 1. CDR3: CASSFGTGAGNTIYF. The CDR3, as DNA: TGTGCCAGCAGCTTTGGGACAGGGGCTGGAAACACCATATATTTT.

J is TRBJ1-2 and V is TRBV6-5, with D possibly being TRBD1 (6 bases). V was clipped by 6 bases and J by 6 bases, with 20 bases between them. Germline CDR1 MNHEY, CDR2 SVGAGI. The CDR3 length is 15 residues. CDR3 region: CASSDRFVQGNGYTF. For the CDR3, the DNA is TGTGCCAGCAGCGACAGGTTTGTCCAGGGAAATGGCTACACCTTC.

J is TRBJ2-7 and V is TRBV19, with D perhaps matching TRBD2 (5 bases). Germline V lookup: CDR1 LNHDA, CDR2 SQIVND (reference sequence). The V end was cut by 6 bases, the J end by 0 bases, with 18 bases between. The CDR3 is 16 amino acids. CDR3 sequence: CASRPAGGSNSYEQYF. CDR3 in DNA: TGTGCCAGTAGACCGGCGGGTGGGTCAAACTCCTACGAGCAGTACTTC.

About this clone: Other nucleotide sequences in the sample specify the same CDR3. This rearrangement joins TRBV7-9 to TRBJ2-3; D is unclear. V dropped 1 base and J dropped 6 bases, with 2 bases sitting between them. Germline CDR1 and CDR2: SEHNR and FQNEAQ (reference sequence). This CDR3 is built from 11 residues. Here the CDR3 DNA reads TGTGCCAGCAGCTTAGTGGATACGCAGTATTTT. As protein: CASSLVDTQYF.

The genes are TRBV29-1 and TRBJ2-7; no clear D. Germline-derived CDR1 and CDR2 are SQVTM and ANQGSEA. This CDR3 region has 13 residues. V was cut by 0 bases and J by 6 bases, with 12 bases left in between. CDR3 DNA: TGCAGCGTTGAAGAACATAACCCCTCCGAGCAGTACTTC. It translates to CSVEEHNPSEQYF.